The clone carrying this T cell receptor (beta chain) was picked up a small number of times. Stimulators, around 200,000 irradiated and violet-dye-labeled cells, were plated with around 200,000 CFSE-labeled responder cells. Clones were sequenced by immunoSEQ multiplex PCR, and TCRdb holds only the in-frame ones, with some missing. The sample has several thousand clones; 31% are singletons. These data belong to a study of graft-versus-host responses after intestinal transplantation. Overall study results and limits: GvH clones turned up in recipient marrow; some had shown up first in ileum or blood. The study found high graft-versus-host to host-versus-graft clonal ratios in allografts of patients with graft-donor T cell macrochimerism.

V lost 3 bases to trimming and J lost 6 bases; unmatched junction nucleotides: 10. CDR3 size: 16 residues. Germline V gives CDR1 SGDLS, CDR2 YYNGEE. The material was alloreactive CD8+ T cells from a mixed lymphocyte reaction culture, obtained before intestinal transplant. Subset indicated: CFSE-low proliferating T cells sorted from roughly six-day pre-transplant mixed lymphocyte reaction (GvH or HvG direction). The TCR sequence derives from a human patient who received an intestinal transplant. This sequence joins TRBV9 and TRBJ2-2, with 8 bases matching TRBD2. This chain's CDR3 is CASSAGPGGLSGELFF. In DNA form, the CDR3 reads TGTGCCAGCAGCGCAGGTCCGGGGGGGCTATCCGGGGAGCTGTTTTTT.